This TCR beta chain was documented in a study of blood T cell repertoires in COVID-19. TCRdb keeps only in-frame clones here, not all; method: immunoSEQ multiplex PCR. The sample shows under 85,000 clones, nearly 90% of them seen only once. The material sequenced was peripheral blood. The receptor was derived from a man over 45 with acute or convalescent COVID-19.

In nucleotides, the CDR3 is TGTGCCACCAGTGATTCGACAGGGGGTTCCCAGCATTTT. It is translated as CATSDSTGGSQHF. This chain connects TRBV24-1 to TRBJ1-5, with 9 positions matching TRBD1. CDR3 length: 13 amino acids. The germline V gene encodes CDR1 KGHDR and CDR2 SFDVKD. V was pared by 2 bases and J by 11 bases, with 3 bases of the junction left unmatched.